This T cell receptor (beta chain) was recovered during a study of human T cells and chemical hapten exposure. In the study overall: A mostly female patient group had alopecia areata, totalis or universalis.

Noted time point: patch test 2, 6 weeks after DPC sensitization. Treatment reported: therapeutic diphenylcyclopropenone sensitization with weekly scalp DPC. The CDR3 totals 12 residues. CDR1 SQVTM and CDR2 ANQGSEA come from the germline V gene. Trimming removed 3 bases at V and 2 bases at J, with 7 bases between. As processed by the authors: A per-sample median of about 100,000 TCRs was observed, with counts ranging from about 23,224 to 700,000. TCRdb re-analysed the RACE reads in MiXCR, keeping a single row per CDR3 protein. TCRdb assigned the V and J calls; the authors' analysis was not used. The profile shows roughly 380,000 distinct CDR3 sequences, about 6.9% of them singletons. This clonotype was observed many times.

The sample was whole blood, taken in connection with sensitization to the hapten diphenylcyclopropenone (DPC). The chain recombines TRBV29-1 with TRBJ2-5, with unresolved D. This clonotype was sampled from a woman aged 18-35 years with alopecia areata. Some clones in this sample may be carry-over from other donors' samples. The DNA for the CDR3 is TGCAGCGTTGAGACTGCTCAAGAGACCCAGTACTTC. Protein: CSVETAQETQYF.